These 5 T cell receptor beta chains were all obtained from the same sample, sequenced in a study of immune heterogeneity within non-small cell lung tumors. CDR3 of TCR beta was amplified by multiplex PCR that used 32 V and 13 J primers. Each CDR3 protein gets one entry after TCRdb re-called the multiplex PCR reads with MiXCR. The repertoire consists of 9,000 to 13,000 distinct CDR3 sequences, with approximately 18% occurring once and the leading ten covering 3% to 4%. Genomic DNA extracted from bulk tumor tissue served as template. A total of 600 ng was used per sample. Spaced far apart, several biopsies were taken from each primary tumor during surgery. Samples came from untreated patients having curative surgery for newly diagnosed non-small cell lung cancer. Sequenced input: lung tumor tissue. The receptors were sampled from a man between 60 and 75 years old with non-small cell lung cancer.

This clonotype is termed medium-sized. The V gene is TRBV20-1, the J gene TRBJ1-2; D remains unclear. The length of the CDR3 is 14 residues. Trimming stripped 0 bases from V and 8 bases from J, with 16 bases between. In germline, CDR1 is DFQATT, CDR2 SNEGSKA (reference sequence). Here the CDR3 reads CSARDGRVVGGYTF. The CDR3 nucleotides are TGCAGTGCTAGAGACGGACGGGTCGTAGGCGGCTACACCTTC.

By its share, this clonotype is medium-sized. The chain couples TRBV2 to TRBJ1-4; no clear D gene. From germline, CDR1 is SNHLY and CDR2 FYNNEI. The CDR3 contains 15 residues. Trimming pared 4 bases from V and 6 bases from J, leaving 15 bases between. CDR3 region: CASSGLSLGHEKLFF. In DNA, the CDR3 is TGTGCCAGCAGTGGACTCAGCCTCGGGCATGAAAAACTGTTTTTT.

This chain joins TRBV6-1 and TRBJ1-5; D perhaps matches TRBD1 (6 bases). The CDR3 has 13 amino acids. Germline lookup yields CDR1 MNHNS and CDR2 SASEGT. For the CDR3, the DNA is TGTGTCAGTTGCCGGGACACGAATCAGCCCCAGCATTTT. Protein: CVSCRDTNQPQHF.

This clonotype was seen only once. This chain joins TRBV11-3 and TRBJ2-5; 7 nucleotides agree with TRBD1. Looked up from germline, CDR1 is SGHNT and CDR2 is YENEEA. After removal of 4 bases from V and 5 bases from J, the junction contained 7 bases not matched to a gene. The CDR3 has 14 amino acids. The CDR3 here is CASSSRQGQETQYF. The CDR3 DNA reads TGTGCCAGCAGCTCTCGACAGGGCCAGGAGACCCAGTACTTC. Together with reference TRBV11-3 and TRBJ2-5, the CDR3 gives the full variable domain: EAGVVQSPRYKIIEKKQPVAFWCNPISGHNTLYWYLQNLGQGPELLIRYENEEAVDDSQLPKDRFSAERLKGVDSTLKIQPAELGDSAVYLCASSSRQGQETQYFGPGTRLLVL.

CDR3 sequence (DNA): TGCAGTGCTAGAGTTGTCGGGACTGGGGAGCAGTACTTC. This encodes CSARVVGTGEQYF. V and J are TRBV20-1 and TRBJ2-7; possible D gene TRBD2, 6 bases. Trimming took off 1 base at V and 7 bases at J, with 14 bases between the two ends. Germline V lookup: CDR1 DFQATT, CDR2 SNEGSKA (reference sequence). The CDR3 runs 13 residues.